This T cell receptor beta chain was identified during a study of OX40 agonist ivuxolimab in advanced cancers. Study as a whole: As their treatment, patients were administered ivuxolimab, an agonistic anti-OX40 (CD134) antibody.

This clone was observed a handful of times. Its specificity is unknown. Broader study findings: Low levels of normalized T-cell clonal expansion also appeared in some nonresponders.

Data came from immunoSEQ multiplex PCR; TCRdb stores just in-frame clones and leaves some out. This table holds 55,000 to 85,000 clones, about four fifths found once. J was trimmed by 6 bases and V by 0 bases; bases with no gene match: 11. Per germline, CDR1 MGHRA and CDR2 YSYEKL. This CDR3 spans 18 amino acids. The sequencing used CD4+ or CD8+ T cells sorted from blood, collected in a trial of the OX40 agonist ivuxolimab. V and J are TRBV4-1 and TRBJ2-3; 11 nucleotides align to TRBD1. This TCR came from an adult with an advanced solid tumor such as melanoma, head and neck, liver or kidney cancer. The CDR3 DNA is TGCGCCAGCAGCCAAGAGGGGTGGACAGGGGGCAATATTGATACGCAGTATTTT. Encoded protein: CASSQEGWTGGNIDTQYF.